This T cell receptor beta chain was retrieved from a study of T cell responses to AZD1222 COVID-19 vaccine. V lost 3 bases to trimming and J lost 11 bases, with 9 bases between them. The CDR3 contains 11 residues. In germline, CDR1 is LNHDA, CDR2 SQIVND (reference sequence). Assay used: immunoSEQ multiplex PCR; TCRdb lists only in-frame clones, some missing. Of around 59,000 clones in the sample, 89% are singletons; the top ten hold 6% to 7.5%. This receptor was obtained from an adult who received the AZD1222 COVID-19 vaccine. The starting material was peripheral blood, obtained 28 days after the second AZD1222 dose. The chain couples TRBV19 to TRBJ2-3, with D perhaps assigned TRBD1 or TRBD2 (5 bases each). For the CDR3, the DNA is TGTGCCAGTAGTATCCCTGGGGGGCAGTATTTT. Its translation is CASSIPGGQYF.